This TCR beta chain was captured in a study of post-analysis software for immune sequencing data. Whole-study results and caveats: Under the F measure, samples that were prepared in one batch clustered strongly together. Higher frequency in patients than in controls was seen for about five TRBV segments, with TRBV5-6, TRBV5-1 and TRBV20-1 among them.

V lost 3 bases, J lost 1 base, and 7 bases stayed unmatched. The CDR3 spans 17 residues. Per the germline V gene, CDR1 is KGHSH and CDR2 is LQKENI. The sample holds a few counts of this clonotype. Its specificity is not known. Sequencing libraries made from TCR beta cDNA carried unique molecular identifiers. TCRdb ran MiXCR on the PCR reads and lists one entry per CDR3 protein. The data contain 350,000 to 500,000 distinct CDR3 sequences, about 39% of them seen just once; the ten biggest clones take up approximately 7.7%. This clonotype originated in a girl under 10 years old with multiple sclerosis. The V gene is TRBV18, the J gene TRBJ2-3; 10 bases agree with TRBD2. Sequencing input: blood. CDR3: CASSPVAGTSGTDTQYF. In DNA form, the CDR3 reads TGTGCCAGCTCACCGGTCGCTGGGACTAGCGGCACAGATACGCAGTATTTT.